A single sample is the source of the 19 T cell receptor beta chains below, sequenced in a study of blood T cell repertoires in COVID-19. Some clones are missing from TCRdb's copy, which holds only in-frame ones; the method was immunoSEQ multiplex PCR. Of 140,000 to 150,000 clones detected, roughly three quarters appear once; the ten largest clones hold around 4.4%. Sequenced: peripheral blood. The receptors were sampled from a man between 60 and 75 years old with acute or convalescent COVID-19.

The CDR3 here is CASSERISGGAEAFF. As DNA, the CDR3 is TGTGCCAGTAGCGAACGTATTAGCGGTGGCGCTGAAGCTTTCTTT. The chain is built from TRBV19 and TRBJ1-1, with D uncertain. Trimming took off 6 bases at V and 6 bases at J, with 20 bases between the two ends. The CDR3 contains 15 residues. CDR1 and CDR2 from the germline V gene are LNHDA and SQIVND (reference sequence).

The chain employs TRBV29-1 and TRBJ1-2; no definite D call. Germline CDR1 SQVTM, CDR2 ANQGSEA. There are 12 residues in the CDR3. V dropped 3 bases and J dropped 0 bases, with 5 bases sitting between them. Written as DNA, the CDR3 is TGCAGCGTTGAGGCCACTAACTATGGCTACACCTTC. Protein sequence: CSVEATNYGYTF.

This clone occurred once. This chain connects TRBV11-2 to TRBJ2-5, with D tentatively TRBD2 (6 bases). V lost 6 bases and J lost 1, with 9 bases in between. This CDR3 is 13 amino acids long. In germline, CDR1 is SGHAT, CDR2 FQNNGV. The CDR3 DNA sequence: TGTGCCAGCAGGGGACTCCTCCAAGAGACCCAGTACTTC. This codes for CASRGLLQETQYF. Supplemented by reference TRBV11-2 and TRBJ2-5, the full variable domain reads EAGVAQSPRYKIIEKRQSVAFWCNPISGHATLYWYQQILGQGPKLLIQFQNNGVVDDSQLPKDRFSAERLKGVDSTLKIQPAKLEDSAVYLCASRGLLQETQYFGPGTRLLVL.

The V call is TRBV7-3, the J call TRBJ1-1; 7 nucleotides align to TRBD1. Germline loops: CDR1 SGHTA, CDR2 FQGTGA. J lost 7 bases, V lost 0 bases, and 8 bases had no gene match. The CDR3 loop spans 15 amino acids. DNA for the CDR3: TGTGCCAGCAGCTTAACGGGGGCAGGGGGAGGTGAAGCTTTCTTT. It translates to CASSLTGAGGGEAFF.

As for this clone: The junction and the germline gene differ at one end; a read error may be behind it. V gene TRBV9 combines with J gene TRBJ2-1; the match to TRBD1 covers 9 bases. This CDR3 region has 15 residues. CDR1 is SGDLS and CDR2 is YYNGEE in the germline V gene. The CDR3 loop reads CASSAQGASHNEQFF. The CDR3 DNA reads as TGTGCCAGCAGCGCACAGGGGGCCTCCCACAATGAGCAGTTCTTC.

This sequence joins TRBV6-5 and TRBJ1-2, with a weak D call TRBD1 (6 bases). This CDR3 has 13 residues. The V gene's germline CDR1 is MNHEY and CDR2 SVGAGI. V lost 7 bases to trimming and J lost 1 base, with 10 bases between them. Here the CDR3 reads CASNLQGNYGYTF. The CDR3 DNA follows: TGTGCCAGCAATTTACAGGGTAACTATGGCTACACCTTC.

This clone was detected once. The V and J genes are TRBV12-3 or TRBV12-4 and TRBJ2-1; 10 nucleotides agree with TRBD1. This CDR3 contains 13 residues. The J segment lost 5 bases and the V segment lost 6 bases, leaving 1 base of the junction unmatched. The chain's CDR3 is CASRGTGDNEQFF. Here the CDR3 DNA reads TGTGCCAGCAGGGGGACAGGGGACAATGAGCAGTTCTTC.

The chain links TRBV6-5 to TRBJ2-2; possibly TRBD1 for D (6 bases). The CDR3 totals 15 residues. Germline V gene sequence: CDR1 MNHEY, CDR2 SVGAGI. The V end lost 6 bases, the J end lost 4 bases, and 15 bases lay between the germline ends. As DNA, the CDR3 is TGTGCCAGCAGCATACAGGGAATGGTCACCGGGGAGCTGTTTTTT. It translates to CASSIQGMVTGELFF.

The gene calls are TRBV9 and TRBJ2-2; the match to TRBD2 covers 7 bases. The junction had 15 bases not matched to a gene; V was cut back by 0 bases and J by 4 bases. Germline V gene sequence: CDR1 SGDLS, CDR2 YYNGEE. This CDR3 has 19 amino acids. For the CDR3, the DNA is TGTGCCAGCAGCGTAGGCACGAGGTTCAACGGGAGGTCCACCGGGGAGCTGTTTTTT. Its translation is CASSVGTRFNGRSTGELFF.

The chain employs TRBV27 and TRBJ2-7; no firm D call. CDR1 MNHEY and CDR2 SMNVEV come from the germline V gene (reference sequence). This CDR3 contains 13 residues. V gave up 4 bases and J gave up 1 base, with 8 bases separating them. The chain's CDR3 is CASSYRVSYEQYF. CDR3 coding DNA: TGTGCCAGCAGTTATCGGGTTTCCTACGAGCAGTACTTC.

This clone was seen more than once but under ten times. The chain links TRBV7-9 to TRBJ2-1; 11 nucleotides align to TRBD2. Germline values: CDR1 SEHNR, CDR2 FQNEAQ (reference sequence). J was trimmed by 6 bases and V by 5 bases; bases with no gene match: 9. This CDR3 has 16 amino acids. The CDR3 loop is CASSPRTSGQTNEQFF. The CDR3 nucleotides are TGTGCCAGCAGCCCGAGGACTAGCGGGCAGACCAATGAGCAGTTCTTC.

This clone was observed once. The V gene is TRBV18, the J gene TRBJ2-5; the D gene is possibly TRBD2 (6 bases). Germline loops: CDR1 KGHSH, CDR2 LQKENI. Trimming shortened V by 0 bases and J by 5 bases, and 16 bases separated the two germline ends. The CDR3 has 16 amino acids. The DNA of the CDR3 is TGTGCCAGCTCACCACCGGCAGGAGGGGTAGGGGAGACCCAGTACTTC. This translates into CASSPPAGGVGETQYF.

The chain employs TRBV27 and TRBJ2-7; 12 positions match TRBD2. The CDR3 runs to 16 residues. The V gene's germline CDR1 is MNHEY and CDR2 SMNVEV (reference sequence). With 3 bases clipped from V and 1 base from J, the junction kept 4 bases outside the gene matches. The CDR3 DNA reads TGTGCCAGCAGTTTTACCACTAGCGGGAGGTCCTACGAGCAGTACTTC. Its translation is CASSFTTSGRSYEQYF.

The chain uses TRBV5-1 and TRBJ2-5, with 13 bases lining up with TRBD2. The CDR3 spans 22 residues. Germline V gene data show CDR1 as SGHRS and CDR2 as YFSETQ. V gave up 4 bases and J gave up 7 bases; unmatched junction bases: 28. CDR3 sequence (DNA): TGCGCCAGCAGCCCACCGGGACAGCCGACGCCGGGACTAGCGGGAAAAGGGGGGACCCAGTACTTC. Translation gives CASSPPGQPTPGLAGKGGTQYF.

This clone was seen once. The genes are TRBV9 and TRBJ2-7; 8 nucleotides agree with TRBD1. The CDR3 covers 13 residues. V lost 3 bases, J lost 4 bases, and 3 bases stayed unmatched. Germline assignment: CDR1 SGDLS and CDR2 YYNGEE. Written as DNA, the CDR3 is TGTGCCAGCAGCGGGCAGGGGGCGTACGAGCAGTACTTC. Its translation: CASSGQGAYEQYF.

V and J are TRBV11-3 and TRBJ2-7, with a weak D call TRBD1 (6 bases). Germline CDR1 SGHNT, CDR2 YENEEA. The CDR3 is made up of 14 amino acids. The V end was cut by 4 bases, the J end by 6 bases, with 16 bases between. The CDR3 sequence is CASSSHRDTPEQYF. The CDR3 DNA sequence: TGTGCCAGCAGCTCGCATCGGGACACCCCCGAGCAGTACTTC.

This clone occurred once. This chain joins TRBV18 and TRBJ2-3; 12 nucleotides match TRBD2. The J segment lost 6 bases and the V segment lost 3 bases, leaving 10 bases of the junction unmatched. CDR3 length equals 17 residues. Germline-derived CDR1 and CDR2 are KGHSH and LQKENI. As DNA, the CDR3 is TGTGCCAGCTCACCCTCGACTAGCGGGAGTGCATCGGATACGCAGTATTTT. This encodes CASSPSTSGSASDTQYF. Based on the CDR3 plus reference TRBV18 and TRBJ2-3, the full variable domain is NAGVMQNPRHLVRRRGQEARLRCSPMKGHSHVYWYRQLPEEGLKFMVYLQKENIIDESGMPKERFSAEFPKEGPSILRIQQVVRGDSAAYFCASSPSTSGSASDTQYFGPGTRLTVL.

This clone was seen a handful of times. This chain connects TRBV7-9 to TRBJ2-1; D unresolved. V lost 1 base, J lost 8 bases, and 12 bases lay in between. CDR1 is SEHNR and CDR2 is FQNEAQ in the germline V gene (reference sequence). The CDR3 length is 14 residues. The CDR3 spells CASSLGVLMDEQFF. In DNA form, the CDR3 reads TGTGCCAGCAGCTTAGGGGTACTAATGGATGAGCAGTTCTTC.

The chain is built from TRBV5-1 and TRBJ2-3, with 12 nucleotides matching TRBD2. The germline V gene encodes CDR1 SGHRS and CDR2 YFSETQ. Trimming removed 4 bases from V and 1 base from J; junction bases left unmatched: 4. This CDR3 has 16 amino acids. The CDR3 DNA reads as TGCGCCAGCAGCCTGCGGACTAGCGGGGGCACAGATACGCAGTATTTT. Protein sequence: CASSLRTSGGTDTQYF.